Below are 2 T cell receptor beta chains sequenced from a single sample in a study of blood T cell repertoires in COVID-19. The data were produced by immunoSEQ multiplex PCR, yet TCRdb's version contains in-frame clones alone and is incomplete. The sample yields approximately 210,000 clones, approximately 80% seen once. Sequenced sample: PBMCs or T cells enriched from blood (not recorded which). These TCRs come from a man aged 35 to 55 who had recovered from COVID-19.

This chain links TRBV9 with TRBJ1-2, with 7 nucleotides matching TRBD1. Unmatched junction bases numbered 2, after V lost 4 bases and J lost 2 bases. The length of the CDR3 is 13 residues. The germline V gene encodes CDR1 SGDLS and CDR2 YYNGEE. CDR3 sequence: CASSQDRNYGYTF. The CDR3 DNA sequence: TGTGCCAGCAGCCAGGACAGGAACTATGGCTACACCTTC. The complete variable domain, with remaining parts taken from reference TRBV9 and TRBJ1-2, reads DSGVTQTPKHLITATGQRVTLRCSPRSGDLSVYWYQQSLDQGLQFLIQYYNGEERAKGNILERFSAQQFPDLHSELNLSSLELGDSALYFCASSQDRNYGYTFGSGTRLTVV.

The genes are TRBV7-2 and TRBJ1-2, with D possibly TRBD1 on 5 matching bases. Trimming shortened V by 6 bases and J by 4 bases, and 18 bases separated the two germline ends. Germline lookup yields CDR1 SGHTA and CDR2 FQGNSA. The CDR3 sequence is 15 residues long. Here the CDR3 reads CASSQGQGLVYGYTF. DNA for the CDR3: TGTGCCAGCAGTCAAGGGCAGGGCCTCGTCTATGGCTACACCTTC.